One and the same sample provided the 11 T cell receptor beta chains below, sequenced in a study of shared clonotypes between healthy human individuals. Clones were read by immunoSEQ multiplex PCR, and TCRdb kept only the in-frame ones, dropping some. Among about 1.4 million clones listed, approximately 97% were seen once. Source material: naive CD4+ T cells sorted from blood. Subset denoted: CD45RA+ positively selected. These receptors all stem from a man in his thirties or forties in good health.

V and J are TRBV7-3 and TRBJ2-2; TRBD1 matches at 7 bases. CDR1 is SGHTA and CDR2 is FQGTGA in the germline V gene. CDR3 length: 13 residues. Trimming at V came to 3 bases and at J to 6 bases, leaving 1 base not matched to a gene. The DNA for the CDR3 is TGTGCCAGCAGCTTCGGGACAGCCGGGGAGCTGTTTTTT. Translating gives CASSFGTAGELFF. Full variable domain (rest looked up from reference TRBV7-3 and TRBJ2-2): GAGVSQTPSNKVTEKGKYVELRCDPISGHTALYWYRQSLGQGPEFLIYFQGTGAADDSGLPNDRFFAVRPEGSVSTLKIQRTERGDSAVYLCASSFGTAGELFFGEGSRLTVL.

The CDR3 loop is CASSHTGGDYEQYF. DNA of the CDR3: TGTGCCAGCTCTCACACAGGGGGGGACTACGAGCAGTACTTC. The chain combines TRBV18 with TRBJ2-7, with D tentatively TRBD1 (8 bases). Per germline, CDR1 KGHSH and CDR2 LQKENI. The CDR3 spans 14 residues. V lost 6 bases to trimming and J lost 3 bases, with 15 bases between them.

The chain employs TRBV11-2 and TRBJ1-5; D may be TRBD1 (5 bases). In germline, CDR1 is SGHAT, CDR2 FQNNGV. The CDR3 runs to 14 residues. Between the trimmed V and J ends, which lost 1 base and 7 bases, there was a span of 11 bases. The CDR3 nucleotides read TGTGCCAGCAGCTTAGGAAGAGGGGACCAGCCCCAGCATTTT. Its protein product is CASSLGRGDQPQHF.

V gene TRBV15 combines with J gene TRBJ1-4; D uncertain. The CDR3 totals 14 residues. Looked up from germline, CDR1 is LNHNV and CDR2 is YYDKDF (reference sequence). Deletions cut 0 bases from V and 12 bases from J, with 14 bases between. The chain's CDR3 is CATSRDTHPGQLFF. The CDR3 coding sequence is TGTGCCACCAGCAGAGATACGCACCCAGGACAACTGTTTTTT.

The rearrangement links TRBV18 to TRBJ2-1, with 14 bases that match TRBD2. CDR1 KGHSH and CDR2 LQKENI come from the germline V gene. Trimming removed 2 bases from V and 10 bases from J; junction bases left unmatched: 13. CDR3 length: 18 amino acids. CDR3 nucleotides: TGTGCCAGCTCACCAATGAAACCGGGACTAGCGGGAGTGGGAGAGCAGTTCTTC. It translates to CASSPMKPGLAGVGEQFF.

The rearrangement links TRBV10-1 to TRBJ1-1; D remains unclear. This CDR3 has 13 residues. CDR1 is WNHNN and CDR2 is SYGVQD in the germline V gene (reference sequence). V lost 2 bases and J lost 5, with 9 bases in between. For the CDR3, the DNA is TGCGCCAGCAGTGAGGCCGGACTAACTGAAGCTTTCTTT. Protein product: CASSEAGLTEAFF.

As concerns this clone: The sample holds other DNA sequences that translate to the same CDR3. The chain is built from TRBV5-1 and TRBJ2-3; D not resolved. Germline V gene lookup returns CDR1 SGHRS and CDR2 YFSETQ. Trimming removed 0 bases from V and 4 bases from J, with 9 bases in between. The CDR3 sequence is 14 residues long. The CDR3 is CASSLDRVADTQYF. CDR3 nucleotide sequence: TGCGCCAGCAGCTTGGATCGCGTGGCAGATACGCAGTATTTT.

The rearrangement joins TRBV19 to TRBJ2-7; the match to TRBD1 covers 11 bases. V gave up 6 bases and J gave up 3 bases; unmatched junction bases: 1. This CDR3 comprises 13 residues. Germline CDR1 reads LNHDA; CDR2 reads SQIVND (reference sequence). CDR3 sequence (DNA): TGTGCCAGTAGGGGACAGGGGGTCTACGAGCAGTACTTC. Protein sequence: CASRGQGVYEQYF.

The chain is built from TRBV11-2 and TRBJ2-3, with 8 bases matching TRBD2. Trimming removed 4 bases from V and 2 bases from J; junction bases left unmatched: 5. Germline values: CDR1 SGHAT, CDR2 FQNNGV. The CDR3 has 15 residues. CDR3 region: CASSSLAGITDTQYF. The CDR3 bases are TGTGCCAGCAGCTCTCTAGCGGGCATCACAGATACGCAGTATTTT.

V usage is TRBV6-1 and J usage is TRBJ2-1, with D possibly being TRBD1 (6 bases). The CDR3 runs to 14 residues. Germline lookup yields CDR1 MNHNS and CDR2 SASEGT. With 6 bases removed from V and 2 bases from J, the gap between germline ends came to 11 bases. CDR3 region: CASRRTETYNEQFF. CDR3 DNA sequence: TGTGCCAGCAGACGGACAGAGACCTACAATGAGCAGTTCTTC.

J is TRBJ1-1 and V is TRBV5-4, with 9 bases that match TRBD1. Germline CDR1 SGHNT, CDR2 YYREEE (reference sequence). After removal of 4 bases from V and 3 bases from J, the junction contained 4 bases not matched to a gene. The CDR3 sequence is 14 residues long. CDR3 DNA sequence: TGTGCCAGCAGCCAGGGACAGGGCTACACTGAAGCTTTCTTT. Its protein is CASSQGQGYTEAFF.